This entry is about one T cell receptor (beta chain). This clonotype was counted ten times or more. What antigen it recognizes has not been identified. Within one base of it there is no much larger clone, and no base qualities were kept. CDR1 DFQATT and CDR2 SNEGSKA were looked up in the germline V gene (reference sequence). The CDR3 measures 14 amino acids from cysteine to phenylalanine. The read is trimmed to its CDR3 DNA, 42 bases read in frame from base 1. V is shortened by 5 bases, J by 6 bases, and the region joining them spans 16 bases. The record originates from a study of response to subunit inactivated influenza vaccine listed by TCRdb under 2018. Describing the broader study: Deep quantitative profiling of the T cell receptor repertoire was used in the study to follow responses to a trivalent subunit inactivated influenza vaccine. Points the paper makes about the study in general: It was suggested by the authors that each seasonal influenza vaccination may recruit only a limited number of new T cells.

The library was produced with RT-PCR. Sequencer: Illumina HiSeq 2500. TCRdb reworked the public reads: Q25 trimming with fastp, MiXCR clone assembly, productive beta chains retained. Rows are unified per CDR3 protein, each entry keeping the most common DNA and genes. In this sample the table shows roughly 780,000 distinct CDR3 sequences, less than 20% of which occur a single time. In total, the top ten clones hold 11% of the sample. The sequencing used PBMCs from blood, collected more than 4 days after vaccination. The receptor was derived from a middle-aged man who received an inactivated influenza vaccine. Donor details come from another sample of the same person, matched by shared clones. In this chain, TRBV20-1 is recombined with TRBJ1-4; matching of 6 bases hints at TRBD1 as the D gene. This receptor carries the CDR3 CSAYITGQDEKLFF. DNA sequence: TGCAGTGCTTACATCACAGGGCAGGATGAAAAACTGTTTTTT.